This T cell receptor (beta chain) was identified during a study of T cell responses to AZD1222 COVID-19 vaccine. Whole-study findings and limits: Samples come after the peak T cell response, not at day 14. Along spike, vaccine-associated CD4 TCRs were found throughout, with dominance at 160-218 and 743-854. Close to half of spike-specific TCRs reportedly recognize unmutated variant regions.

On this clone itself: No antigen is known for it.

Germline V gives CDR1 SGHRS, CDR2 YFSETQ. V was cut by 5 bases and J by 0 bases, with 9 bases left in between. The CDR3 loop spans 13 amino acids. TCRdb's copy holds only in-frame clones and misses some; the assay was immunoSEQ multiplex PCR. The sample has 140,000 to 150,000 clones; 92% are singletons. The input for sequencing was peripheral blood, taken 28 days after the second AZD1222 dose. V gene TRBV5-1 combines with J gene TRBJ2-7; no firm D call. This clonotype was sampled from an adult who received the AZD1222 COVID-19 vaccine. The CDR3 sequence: CASRLYSSYEQYF. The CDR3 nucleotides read TGCGCCAGCAGACTATACAGCTCCTACGAGCAGTACTTC.